A selection of T cell receptor beta chains follows, all from one sample in a study of control samples from healthy donors and cancer patients. Sequencing used immunoSEQ multiplex PCR; TCRdb keeps in-frame clones, though not all of them. The table records approximately 120,000 clones, around nine tenths of them present only once. The sample was blood. The source of these receptors is a woman in her fifties or sixties in good health. Both conserved end residues are part of each CDR3. The D gene is left open where the match is weak. Clone size is given for some rows only: seen once, a few or many times, or a class if the clone is expanded.

TRBV3-1/TRBV3-2	NA	TRBJ2-5	NA	TGTGCCAGCAGCCATGGACTCGGTCGGAACCAAGAGACCCAGTACTTC	CASSHGLGRNQETQYF
TRBV27	NA	TRBJ1-5	NA	TGTGCCAGCAGTAACAGGCCAGAACAGCCCCAGCATTTT	CASSNRPEQPQHF
TRBV28	NA	TRBJ1-2	NA	TGTGCCAGCAGTTTATATGGGGGGCAAAAGGATGGCTACACCTTC	CASSLYGGQKDGYTF
TRBV24-1	NA	TRBJ2-3	NA	TGTGCCACCAGTGATTTTTGGCTAGCTACAGATACGCAGTATTTT	CATSDFWLATDTQYF
TRBV5-4	TRBD2	TRBJ2-5	once	TGTGCCAGCAGCGCCACCGGGACTAGCATTTCCCACCAAGAGACCCAGTACTTC	CASSATGTSISHQETQYF
TRBV11-2	NA	TRBJ1-3	NA	TGTGCCAGCAGCTTAGAGATTACGTGGGCTGGAAACACCATATATTTT	CASSLEITWAGNTIYF
TRBV18	TRBD2	TRBJ2-1	NA	TGTGCCAGCTCACCAGTCAGCGGGGGGGCGTTTGAGCAGTTCTTC	CASSPVSGGAFEQFF
TRBV11-2	NA	TRBJ1-6	NA	TGTGCCAGCAGCTTTCTACGTTTTTATTCACCCCTCCACTTT	CASSFLRFYSPLHF
TRBV30	TRBD2	TRBJ2-1	NA	TGTGCCTGGAAACTTGAGGTAACTAGCGACTCCTACAATGAGCAGTTCTTC	CAWKLEVTSDSYNEQFF
TRBV11-2	NA	TRBJ1-2	NA	TGTGCCAGCAGCCGGGACTGGCAGTTCAACCTCAAATATGGCTACACCTTC	CASSRDWQFNLKYGYTF
TRBV4-2	TRBD2	TRBJ2-5	few	TGTGCCAGCAACGGGGGGGGGCAAGAGACCCAGTACTTC	CASNGGGQETQYF
TRBV19	TRBD1	TRBJ2-5	NA	TGTGCCAGTAGCCTCGGACAGGGCGGAGAGACCCAGTACTTC	CASSLGQGGETQYF
TRBV18	TRBD2	TRBJ2-2	NA	TGTGCCAGCTCACCACCCGGACTAGCGGGAGGATTCGGGGAGCTGTTTTTT	CASSPPGLAGGFGELFF
TRBV19	NA	TRBJ1-2	NA	TGTGCCTCTACCCCCCGGAGTTACTATGGCTACACCTTC	CASTPRSYYGYTF
TRBV24-1	NA	TRBJ2-1	NA	TGTGCCACCAGTGCACCCCGGGGGCAAACCTACAATGAGCAGTTCTTC	CATSAPRGQTYNEQFF
TRBV6-5	TRBD2	TRBJ2-1	NA	TGTGCCAGCAGGCAGGGACTAGACTCCTACAATGAGCAGTTCTTC	CASRQGLDSYNEQFF
TRBV5-6	TRBD1	TRBJ2-5	NA	TGTGCCAGCAGCTTGCAACAGGGGATGGAGACCCAGTACTTC	CASSLQQGMETQYF
TRBV29-1	NA	TRBJ1-4	NA	TGCAGCACCGGCGGCGGCTTTAATGAAAAACTGTTTTTT	CSTGGGFNEKLFF
TRBV3-1/TRBV3-2	NA	TRBJ2-5	NA	TGTGCCAGCAGCCAAGATGGGGCAGGGATGGAGACCCAGTACTTC	CASSQDGAGMETQYF
TRBV5-1	NA	TRBJ2-1	NA	TGCGCCAGCAGCTTGGCGGTGGGGAGCTACAATGAGCAGTTCTTC	CASSLAVGSYNEQFF
TRBV19	NA	TRBJ2-2	NA	TGTGCCATCTACGGACTTATCACCGGGGAGCTGTTTTTT	CAIYGLITGELFF
TRBV11-2	TRBD1	TRBJ2-1	NA	TGTGCCAGCAGCTTAGAAGGAGGACAGGCCGGTGAGCAGTTCTTC	CASSLEGGQAGEQFF
TRBV7-9	NA	TRBJ2-1	NA	TGTGCCAGCAGCCCTGAGGAGGGCGCAAATAGGAATGAGCAGTTCTTC	CASSPEEGANRNEQFF
TRBV7-9	NA	TRBJ2-7	once	TGTGCCAGCAGCTCCCAGATAAGGTCCTACGAGCAGTACTTC	CASSSQIRSYEQYF
TRBV2	NA	TRBJ1-1	once	TGTGCCAGCAGTGAGGTGCCCAGTGAAGCTTTCTTT	CASSEVPSEAFF
TRBV18	TRBD1	TRBJ2-1	NA	TGTGCCAGCTTCCTAGGACAGGGCGATGAGCAGTTCTTC	CASFLGQGDEQFF
TRBV7-8	NA	TRBJ2-2	NA	TGTGCCAGCAGCTTAGGACTAGTGGAGCTGTTTTTT	CASSLGLVELFF